This paragraph covers one T cell receptor (beta chain) sequence. Its recognized antigen is unknown. Base qualities are not recorded, but no much larger clone differs from it by a single base. Only healthy Caucasian donors were included. The twin cohort consisted of three pairs of female monozygotic twins, all aged roughly 18 to 30 years. Peripheral blood mononuclear cells were used as the source from which RNA for TCR libraries was isolated. These data originate in a study of identical twins (TCRdb year 2016). Regarding the complete study: TCR alpha and beta repertoires from monozygotic twins, unrelated adults of various ages and cord blood were deep-sequenced to test whether fetal clonotypes persist. Replicate twin experiments were performed at different times using different library preparation protocols to rule out contamination. What the research found in general, with its limitations: A weaker excess of twin sharing was found in beta out-of-frame sequences because the signal-to-noise ratio was lowered by fewer shared sequences. Abundant cord blood beta clonotypes carried fewer insertions; young adult naive repertoires showed a weaker similar trend, while memory repertoires showed none. Because the same donors could not be followed over many years, conclusions were based on cross-sectional statistical analysis. Invariant T cells such as MAIT and iNKT could partly confound zero-insertion analyses, though diverse VJ usage argued against this for most clonotypes. In monozygotic twins, recombination models systematically underestimated out-of-frame TCR alpha sharing, but the models matched the sharing seen between unrelated individuals. Compared with coincidental sharing between unrelated individuals, an excess of low generation-probability sequences was observed among out-of-frame TCR alpha sequences shared between twins.

To prepare the library, 5' RACE was applied. Sequencing instrument: Illumina HiSeq 2000. A universal primer binding site was introduced by template switching, and a unique molecular identifier was present in the final cDNA, enabling accurate counting of TCR cDNA molecules. First-strand cDNA for TCR alpha and beta chains was synthesized from specific primers in the conserved constant-segment region. To control for contamination, each cDNA library was double barcoded with a SMART-Mk sample barcode plus Illumina barcodes. TruSeq adapter sequences, together with Illumina sample barcodes, were added in two successive PCR steps. The Illumina HiSeq platform was used with custom primers to sequence TCR alpha and beta cDNA libraries. Per the authors' processing: Raw reads were processed with MiGEC to extract unique molecular identifiers, and MiXCR was used to determine CDR3 positions. Recombination models were inferred per individual with the repgenHMM and IGoR tools using an EM algorithm. The tcR package in R was used for shared clonotype analysis, with sharing normalized by the product of cloneset sizes. To study raw recombination without the effects of thymic and clonal selection, out-of-frame nonproductive sequences were analyzed. In TCRdb, the public reads were trimmed at Q25 with fastp and aligned with MiXCR, with productive beta chains retained. Each CDR3 protein appears once, grouped with its most common genes and DNA. The V and J calls and clone size are TCRdb's, not the authors'. For this sample the table gives about 920,000 distinct CDR3 sequences, of which approximately 13% were detected only once. The leading ten clones occupy around 1.6% of the sample.

The data also belong to a second study, concerning yellow fever vaccine responses in identical twins. As that second paper reports: According to the authors, the vaccine-induced T cell response in identical twins seemed to be partly convergent and partly specific to each individual. The study precisely tracked vaccine-responding T cell clones in identical twins.

The receptor's source is a woman aged 18-29 years in good health. The sample consisted of PBMCs.

The nucleotide sequence is TGCGCCAGCAGCCACGGACAGATGAGCTCTGGGGCCAACGTCCTGACTTTC. It encodes CASSHGQMSSGANVLTF. The chain is assembled from TRBV4-1 and TRBJ2-6, and perhaps TRBD1 as D gene, on 6 matching bases. The germline V gene supplies CDR1 MGHRA and CDR2 YSYEKL. Trimming takes 3 bases from V and 0 bases from J, and the germline ends sit 12 bases apart. The CDR3 contains 17 residues, cysteine and phenylalanine counted. The read is trimmed to its CDR3 DNA, 51 bases read in frame from base 1.